The text below deals with one TCR beta chain. This receptor's antigen is unknown. Base qualities were left out, and no much larger clone turns up one base away. This specimen belongs to a study of blood T cell repertoires in COVID-19 (TCRdb year 2020). Study-level background: Collaborator samples came from the United States, Italy and Spain and covered acute and convalescent phases of COVID-19. The repertoires were made available in a free public database intended to serve as a resource for research on the immune response to SARS-CoV-2. Samples came from the ongoing ImmuneRACE study (first 160 participants) plus 1,254 subjects from 6 global collaborators. Deeply sampled blood TCRbeta repertoires from subjects exposed to, actively infected with, or recovered from COVID-19 were included in the dataset. Where available, HLA class I and class II types were taken from metadata supplied by the sample provider and were not determined by assay-based typing. The prospective study material was composed of cDNA or gDNA derived from T cells, B-cell-depleted T cells, or PBMCs. Sample metadata almost always included a de-identified subject ID, COVID-19 status, age in years and sex.

TCRbeta CDR3 regions were amplified from genomic DNA by means of the immunoSEQ Assay, a bias-controlled multiplex PCR. Per the source publication's procedure: Within the assay, amplification of reference gene primers was used to estimate how many nucleated cells each sample contained. Sequence reads were collapsed and filtered to measure the absolute abundance of every unique TCRbeta CDR3 rearrangement. For each sample, productive Simpson clonality was calculated as the square root of Simpson's diversity index across productive rearrangements. The immuneACCESS repertoire file appears here via TCRdb, limited to in-frame rearrangements. These files lack a portion of the clones; in checked studies, under half of the deficit traces to unresolved V genes, and the cause of the others is not known. D and trimming were read from the DNA, whereas the V and J calls and clone size are those reported in that table. Here the sample has 300,000 to 400,000 clones; more than 75% occur a single time. 2.5% to 3.5% of the sample belongs to the ten largest clones.

V lost 2 bases and J lost 5 bases, and the count of bases not matched to a germline gene is 11. The germline V gene gives CDR1 as WSHSY and CDR2 as SAAADI. Inclusive of the bounding cysteine and phenylalanine, the CDR3 is 17 residues long. The entry retains the CDR3 DNA only, 51 bases that are in frame from base 1. Each collaborating institution followed its own protocols to collect whole blood in K2EDTA tubes. For TCRbeta analysis, collaborators shipped samples in one of three forms: frozen whole blood, isolated PBMCs, or DNA extracted from either of those sample types. Paper-wide results and their limitations: The quantity of clinical and demographic metadata differed by source and by participant and was supplied without curation.

Material for sequencing was peripheral blood. The V gene is TRBV10-2 and the J gene is TRBJ2-3, and 9 junctional nucleotides match TRBD2. This clonotype originated in a human donor in a cohort sampled during active COVID-19. The nucleotide sequence reads TGCGCCAGCAGTGAGAAAATTAGCGGGGGTGGGGGAGATACGCAGTATTTT. Translation gives CASSEKISGGGGDTQYF.